The rows below give T cell receptor beta chains drawn from one sample of a study of blood T cells in healthy people across ages. TCRdb fed the 5' RACE reads into MiXCR, producing one record per CDR3 protein. This table has fewer than 2,000,000 distinct CDR3 sequences, about 31% appearing once. Sequencing was carried out using blood. The receptors derive from a woman aged 25 to 39 in good health. The CDR3 runs from the conserved cysteine through the conserved F or W. Each record gives: clone size, V gene, D gene, J gene, CDR3 protein, CDR3 DNA. The D gene is left open where the match is weak. Clone size is stated in some rows and not others, as once, few, many or a class when expanded.

size: few
V: TRBV6-1
D: TRBD2
J: TRBJ2-4
CDR3: CASSTGRSGGQYF
DNA: TGTGCCAGCAGCACCGGTAGGTCGGGAGGTCAGTACTTC

size: .
V: TRBV4-1
D: TRBD2
J: TRBJ2-7
CDR3: CASNQDPGGYEQYF
DNA: TGCGCCAGCAACCAAGATCCGGGAGGCTACGAGCAGTACTTC

size: few
V: TRBV7-9
D: TRBD2
J: TRBJ2-7
CDR3: CASIPSGRSSYEQYF
DNA: TGTGCCAGCATTCCTAGCGGGAGGAGCTCCTACGAGCAGTACTTC

size: once
V: TRBV27
D: .
J: TRBJ1-4
CDR3: CASSLSAGLEKLFF
DNA: TGTGCCAGCAGTTTATCAGCAGGGTTGGAAAAACTGTTTTTT

size: .
V: TRBV20-1
D: .
J: TRBJ2-3
CDR3: CSALATGPTDTQYF
DNA: TGCAGTGCCCTTGCCACAGGTCCCACAGATACGCAGTATTTT

size: many
V: TRBV9
D: .
J: TRBJ1-6
CDR3: CASSVGVFNSPLHF
DNA: TGTGCCAGCAGCGTAGGGGTGTTTAATTCACCCCTCCACTTT

size: many
V: TRBV29-1
D: .
J: TRBJ2-1
CDR3: CSVDWGLNEQFF
DNA: TGCAGCGTTGATTGGGGCCTCAATGAGCAGTTCTTC

size: .
V: TRBV2
D: .
J: TRBJ2-7
CDR3: CASSEIPGPYF
DNA: TGTGCCAGCAGTGAAATCCCTGGGCCGTACTTC

size: .
V: TRBV4-1
D: .
J: TRBJ1-1
CDR3: CASSQGEAGDEKAFF
DNA: TGCGCCAGCAGCCAGGGGGAGGCGGGGGATGAAAAAGCTTTCTTT

size: .
V: TRBV6-1
D: TRBD1
J: TRBJ2-7
CDR3: CASNEAPGQIYEQYF
DNA: TGTGCCAGCAACGAAGCCCCGGGACAGATCTACGAGCAGTACTTC

size: few
V: TRBV12-3/TRBV12-4
D: TRBD1
J: TRBJ2-7
CDR3: CASSFRTGGRGEQYF
DNA: TGTGCCAGCAGTTTCCGCACAGGGGGACGGGGCGAGCAGTACTTC

size: few
V: TRBV5-1
D: .
J: TRBJ2-3
CDR3: CASSAEGWQVTDTQYF
DNA: TGCGCCAGCAGCGCAGAGGGTTGGCAGGTCACAGATACGCAGTATTTT

size: .
V: TRBV7-2
D: .
J: TRBJ1-2
CDR3: CASSFLPNYGYTF
DNA: TGTGCCAGCAGCTTTTTACCTAACTATGGCTACACCTTC

size: .
V: TRBV20-1
D: .
J: TRBJ1-1
CDR3: CSARQGYPGAEAFF
DNA: TGCAGTGCTAGACAGGGTTATCCCGGCGCTGAAGCTTTCTTT

size: few
V: TRBV11-2
D: TRBD1
J: TRBJ1-2
CDR3: CASSKGGAYGYTF
DNA: TGTGCCAGCAGCAAAGGGGGCGCCTATGGCTACACCTTC

size: few
V: TRBV9
D: TRBD1
J: TRBJ2-7
CDR3: CASSVNTGTGGYEQYF
DNA: TGTGCCAGCAGCGTAAACACCGGGACAGGGGGGTACGAGCAGTACTTC

size: few
V: TRBV6-4
D: TRBD1
J: TRBJ2-1
CDR3: CASSGQGAEEQFF
DNA: TGTGCCAGCTCGGGACAGGGGGCCGAGGAGCAGTTCTTC

size: few
V: TRBV7-9
D: TRBD1
J: TRBJ1-2
CDR3: CASSTPGGGIGGYTF
DNA: TGTGCCAGCAGCACCCCGGGAGGGGGCATCGGTGGCTACACCTTC

size: .
V: TRBV12-3/TRBV12-4
D: .
J: TRBJ2-7
CDR3: CASSSGVRQYF
DNA: TGTGCCAGCAGCTCCGGGGTGAGGCAGTACTTC

size: .
V: TRBV7-3
D: TRBD1
J: TRBJ2-1
CDR3: CASRGPAQGANEQFF
DNA: TGTGCCAGCAGGGGCCCGGCCCAGGGGGCTAATGAGCAGTTCTTC

size: once
V: TRBV6-1
D: .
J: TRBJ2-5
CDR3: CASSEVVGTQYF
DNA: TGTGCCAGCAGTGAAGTAGTGGGGACCCAGTACTTC

size: .
V: TRBV11-2
D: .
J: TRBJ2-3
CDR3: CASSEPGHSTDTQYF
DNA: TGTGCCAGCAGCGAGCCGGGACATAGCACAGATACGCAGTATTTT

size: .
V: TRBV5-4
D: .
J: TRBJ1-2
CDR3: CASSPKGDSGLYGYTF
DNA: TGTGCCAGCAGCCCGAAGGGAGATTCAGGGCTCTATGGCTACACCTTC

size: many
V: TRBV29-1
D: TRBD2
J: TRBJ2-1
CDR3: CSVTGLAGVPFEYEQFF
DNA: TGCAGCGTTACAGGACTAGCGGGAGTCCCGTTCGAGTATGAGCAGTTCTTC

size: .
V: TRBV9
D: .
J: TRBJ2-6
CDR3: CASQSQTGISGANVLTF
DNA: TGTGCCAGCCAAAGCCAAACAGGTATCTCTGGGGCCAACGTCCTGACTTTC

size: once
V: TRBV7-9
D: .
J: TRBJ2-7
CDR3: CASSSRQGPYNEQYF
DNA: TGTGCCAGCAGCTCACGGCAGGGCCCCTACAATGAGCAGTACTTC

size: .
V: TRBV27
D: TRBD1
J: TRBJ2-7
CDR3: CASHGQGTYEQYF
DNA: TGTGCCAGCCACGGACAGGGCACCTACGAGCAGTACTTC

size: .
V: TRBV20-1
D: TRBD1
J: TRBJ2-7
CDR3: CSAPNRKGGLYEQYF
DNA: TGCAGTGCTCCGAACAGGAAAGGGGGCCTATACGAGCAGTACTTC

size: few
V: TRBV4-1
D: TRBD2
J: TRBJ2-1
CDR3: CASSQEGAGTHNEQFF
DNA: TGCGCCAGCAGCCAAGAGGGAGCGGGAACCCACAATGAGCAGTTCTTC

size: .
V: TRBV20-1
D: .
J: TRBJ1-2
CDR3: CSAQAGFSLYGYTF
DNA: TGCAGTGCCCAAGCAGGGTTTTCCCTCTATGGCTACACCTTC

size: .
V: TRBV4-2
D: TRBD2
J: TRBJ2-1
CDR3: CASSQDERGGNEPFF
DNA: TGTGCCAGCAGCCAAGATGAGCGGGGGGGCAATGAGCCGTTCTTC

size: few
V: TRBV6-6
D: .
J: TRBJ2-7
CDR3: CASSYSGDEQYF
DNA: TGTGCCAGCAGTTACTCCGGCGACGAGCAGTACTTC

size: .
V: TRBV6-2/TRBV6-3
D: .
J: TRBJ1-2
CDR3: CASSYSYGSGYGYTF
DNA: TGTGCCAGCAGTTACTCGTATGGGTCTGGTTATGGCTACACCTTC

size: few
V: TRBV6-1
D: TRBD1
J: TRBJ1-4
CDR3: CASSGGQVAEKLFF
DNA: TGTGCCAGCAGTGGAGGACAGGTAGCTGAAAAACTGTTTTTT

size: few
V: TRBV11-1
D: TRBD2
J: TRBJ2-1
CDR3: CASSLASGRTYNEQFF
DNA: TGTGCCAGCAGCTTAGCGAGCGGGAGAACGTACAATGAGCAGTTCTTC

size: .
V: TRBV25-1
D: .
J: TRBJ2-7
CDR3: CASSAGGGGWEQYF
DNA: TGTGCCAGCAGTGCGGGTGGTGGGGGTTGGGAGCAGTACTTC

size: .
V: TRBV29-1
D: .
J: TRBJ1-1
CDR3: CSAEGGEGKMNTEAFF
DNA: TGCAGCGCCGAAGGGGGAGAGGGGAAAATGAACACTGAAGCTTTCTTT

size: many
V: TRBV6-6
D: .
J: TRBJ2-6
CDR3: CASSTLGSSGANVLTF
DNA: TGTGCCAGCAGTACCCTAGGATCGTCTGGGGCCAACGTCCTGACTTTC

size: few
V: TRBV3-1
D: .
J: TRBJ2-1
CDR3: CASSQAGVDNEQFF
DNA: TGTGCCAGCAGCCAAGCGGGGGTCGACAATGAGCAGTTCTTC

size: few
V: TRBV12-3/TRBV12-4
D: TRBD1
J: TRBJ2-3
CDR3: CASSLKTGGSTDTQYF
DNA: TGTGCCAGCAGTTTAAAGACAGGGGGAAGCACAGATACGCAGTATTTT

size: few
V: TRBV3-1
D: .
J: TRBJ1-1
CDR3: CASSRYSGLNTEAFF
DNA: TGTGCCAGCAGCCGTTACTCAGGTCTGAACACTGAAGCTTTCTTT

size: .
V: TRBV27
D: .
J: TRBJ2-2
CDR3: CASSLSTGVRTGERFF
DNA: TGTGCCAGCAGTTTATCAACAGGAGTGCGCACCGGGGAGCGGTTTTTT

size: few
V: TRBV9
D: .
J: TRBJ1-1
CDR3: CASSVEGQEAEAFF
DNA: TGTGCCAGCAGCGTAGAAGGTCAGGAGGCTGAAGCTTTCTTT

size: .
V: TRBV20-1
D: .
J: TRBJ2-7
CDR3: CSASGGGIGYEQYF
DNA: TGCAGTGCTAGTGGGGGTGGGATCGGCTACGAGCAGTACTTC

size: .
V: TRBV7-3
D: TRBD2
J: TRBJ2-2
CDR3: CASSSIRLAGRTGELFF
DNA: TGTGCCAGCAGCTCCATACGACTAGCGGGAAGGACCGGGGAGCTGTTTTTT

size: .
V: TRBV10-3
D: .
J: TRBJ1-2
CDR3: CAISDGSNYGYTF
DNA: TGTGCCATCAGTGATGGTTCCAACTATGGCTACACCTTC

size: few
V: TRBV6-2/TRBV6-3
D: TRBD1
J: TRBJ2-2
CDR3: CASTDRGDGELFF
DNA: TGTGCCAGCACCGACAGGGGGGACGGGGAGCTGTTTTTT

size: .
V: TRBV20-1
D: TRBD1
J: TRBJ1-5
CDR3: CSAEDRAYQPQHF
DNA: TGCAGTGCAGAAGACAGGGCTTATCAGCCCCAGCATTTT